The source of this TCR beta chain is a study of shared clonotypes between healthy human individuals. With 5 bases removed from V and 2 bases from J, the gap between germline ends came to 13 bases. The CDR3 runs to 14 residues. CDR1 is MNHEY and CDR2 is SVGAGI in the germline V gene. Worth noting for this clone: Its antigen is as yet unknown.

Study-wide findings and caveats: Genetic and exposure-history diversity was limited by the few donors.

The table came from immunoSEQ multiplex PCR; TCRdb's copy has only in-frame clones and leaves some out. The data show roughly 650,000 clones, about 97% seen once. The origin of this receptor is a woman aged 25 to 39 in good health. The chain joins TRBV6-5 to TRBJ2-7, with D tentatively TRBD1 (5 bases). The specimen sequenced was naive CD4+ T cells sorted from blood. Noted subset: CD45RA+ positively selected. Written as DNA, the CDR3 is TGTGCCAGCAGTCCGCAGGGTATCCCCTACGAGCAGTACTTC. It yields the protein CASSPQGIPYEQYF.